This T cell receptor beta chain originates from a study of T-cell reconstitution after alpha-beta-depleted transplantation in children. Study findings and constraints: As was reported, about two months after transplant, alpha-beta T cells came from several hundred expanded graft clones.

V lost 1 base to trimming and J lost 6 bases, with 16 bases between them. Germline CDR1 reads KGHSH; CDR2 reads LQKENI. The CDR3 is made up of 15 amino acids. This clonotype came up many times. Antigen: not known. This sample's TCRbeta library carried unique molecular identifier barcodes. From the PCR reads, TCRdb called clonotypes with MiXCR, one entry per CDR3 protein. This sample has a few hundred thousand distinct CDR3 sequences, with 10% to 15% found just once. The sequenced sample was PBMCs, mostly from graft donor cells, obtained 360 days after TCRalphabeta/CD19-depleted stem cell transplant. The genes are TRBV18 and TRBJ2-7; perhaps TRBD2 as D (6 bases). This receptor was identified in a male patient younger than 18 who had a stem cell transplant for acute myeloid leukemia, so the T cells may come from the graft donor. The CDR3 sequence is CASSPLGGLPLEQYF. Written as DNA, the CDR3 is TGTGCCAGCTCACCACTGGGGGGACTCCCTCTCGAGCAGTACTTC.